One and the same sample provided the 24 T cell receptor beta chains below, sequenced in a study of cytomegalovirus exposure and HLA in healthy donors. This table comes from immunoSEQ multiplex PCR, and its TCRdb copy is limited to in-frame clones, with some not included. Of 200,000 to 300,000 clones listed, about 90% are singletons. The sequenced sample was PBMCs. These receptors were obtained from a woman in her 30s in good health and CMV-seronegative.

There are a few counts of this clone. J is TRBJ2-7 and V is TRBV30; 8 bases match TRBD2. The V segment lost 3 bases and the J segment 7 bases; nucleotides outside the gene matches: 14. Germline CDR1 and CDR2: GTSNPN and SVGIG (reference sequence). The CDR3 has 15 residues. CDR3 DNA sequence: TGTGCCTGGAGCGGTGGGTTTGGGGCGGGAGGAGAGCAGTACTTC. Its protein product is CAWSGGFGAGGEQYF.

This clone was seen a single time. Distinct nucleotide sequences in the sample also encode this CDR3. The chain joins TRBV4-3 to TRBJ2-2; 7 nucleotides match TRBD2. J gave up 6 bases and V 2 bases, and 3 bases lay outside the gene matches. The length of the CDR3 is 14 residues. Germline V CDR1 and CDR2: LGHNA, YSLEER. CDR3 coding DNA: TGCGCCAGCAGCCAATTGGCGGGAGCCGGGGAGCTGTTTTTT. Protein: CASSQLAGAGELFF.

The chain links TRBV11-3 to TRBJ2-5; D perhaps matches TRBD1 (6 bases). V was trimmed by 6 bases and J by 5 bases, leaving 13 bases between them. The CDR3 extends over 13 amino acids. Germline V gives CDR1 SGHNT, CDR2 YENEEA. This CDR3 reads CASRFTGRETQYF. In DNA form, the CDR3 reads TGTGCCAGCAGATTTACAGGGCGGGAGACCCAGTACTTC.

This chain links TRBV19 with TRBJ1-2, with D unresolved. Germline assignment: CDR1 LNHDA and CDR2 SQIVND (reference sequence). V was trimmed by 3 bases and J by 4 bases, leaving 12 bases between them. The CDR3 extends over 14 amino acids. CDR3 nucleotides: TGTGCCAGTAGTATTAACGGAAATCGCTATGGCTACACCTTC. Translating it yields CASSINGNRYGYTF.

CDR3: CASSLSVAGVGVGETQYF. CDR3 bases: TGTGCCAGCAGTTTATCAGTAGCGGGAGTTGGAGTCGGAGAGACCCAGTACTTC. The chain joins TRBV28 to TRBJ2-5, with 9 positions matching TRBD2. The CDR3 has 18 residues. Germline trimming cut 1 base from V and 4 bases from J; bases unmatched to any gene: 13. Germline V lookup: CDR1 MDHEN, CDR2 SYDVKM.

This clone is a singleton in its sample. This rearrangement joins TRBV9 to TRBJ2-3; a weak D match, TRBD2 (6 bases). This CDR3 is built from 14 residues. CDR1 is SGDLS, CDR2 YYNGEE, per germline. Trimming removed 0 bases from V and 4 bases from J, with 9 bases in between. CDR3 nucleotides: TGTGCCAGCAGCGTAGTGGAGGGGCCAGATACGCAGTATTTT. Residues: CASSVVEGPDTQYF.

This chain joins TRBV9 and TRBJ1-2; 8 bases fit TRBD1. This CDR3 is built from 13 residues. The germline gives CDR1 SGDLS, CDR2 YYNGEE. Germline trimming cut 3 bases from V and 7 bases from J; bases unmatched to any gene: 5. The CDR3 region has the DNA TGTGCCAGCAGCGCCTTTGGACAGGGTGGCTACACCTTC. It is translated as CASSAFGQGGYTF.

The chain uses TRBV6-1 and TRBJ1-1; 7 bases align to TRBD1. Per germline, CDR1 MNHNS and CDR2 SASEGT. J was trimmed by 1 base and V by 3 bases; bases with no gene match: 5. This CDR3 is 15 amino acids long. DNA of the CDR3: TGTGCCAGCAGTGATAGGGGGACAGAGAACACTGAAGCTTTCTTT. Protein product: CASSDRGTENTEAFF.

This sequence joins TRBV9 and TRBJ1-4; no reliable D call. This CDR3 has 16 residues. V was cut by 0 bases and J by 0 bases, with 9 bases left in between. Germline V gene data show CDR1 as SGDLS and CDR2 as YYNGEE. This CDR3 is CASSVVGEPTNEKLFF. In DNA form, the CDR3 reads TGTGCCAGCAGCGTAGTTGGGGAACCAACTAATGAAAAACTGTTTTTT.

Details on this clone: No DNA is shown, since the ends of the CDR3 on it are uncertain; the CDR3 is the one TCRdb lists. The rearrangement joins TRBV6-5 to TRBJ2-3; TRBD2, the table's D call, was not compared with the DNA. The CDR3 sequence runs 14 residues, both termini included. The germline gives CDR1 MNHEY, CDR2 SVGAGI. The CDR3 region is CASSSSGGAYTQYF.

This clone was recorded only once. The chain links TRBV7-2 to TRBJ2-7; possibly TRBD1 for D (6 bases). V lost 6 bases and J 3 bases, leaving 12 bases between the germline ends. This CDR3 is built from 13 residues. From germline, CDR1 is SGHTA and CDR2 FQGNSA. The CDR3 loop is CASSSGTHYEQYF. DNA of the CDR3: TGTGCCAGCAGTTCCGGGACACACTACGAGCAGTACTTC.

The chain recombines TRBV9 with TRBJ2-1; no definite D call. The V end was cut by 0 bases, the J end by 6 bases, with 4 bases between. The germline V gene has CDR1 SGDLS and CDR2 YYNGEE. The CDR3 is 12 residues long. The DNA for the CDR3 is TGTGCCAGCAGCGTAGGGGCCAATGAGCAGTTCTTC. Translation gives CASSVGANEQFF.

This clone was recorded a few times. The chain links TRBV15 to TRBJ1-5; TRBD1 might be the D (6 bases). The V gene lost 0 bases and the J gene lost 6 bases, with 12 bases spanning the gap. Germline V lookup: CDR1 LNHNV, CDR2 YYDKDF (reference sequence). The CDR3 is made up of 15 amino acids. CDR3 sequence (DNA): TGTGCCACCAGCAGAGATAGGGGGACCGTTCAGCCCCAGCATTTT. It specifies CATSRDRGTVQPQHF. Together with reference TRBV15 and TRBJ1-5, the CDR3 gives the full variable domain: DAMVIQNPRYQVTQFGKPVTLSCSQTLNHNVMYWYQQKSSQAPKLLFHYYDKDFNNEADTPDNFQSRRPNTSFCFLDIRSPGLGDTAMYLCATSRDRGTVQPQHFGDGTRLSIL.

The chain has TRBV27 and TRBJ1-4, with D unresolved. Trimming took off 4 bases at V and 1 base at J, with 7 bases between the two ends. The CDR3 is made up of 14 amino acids. The germline V gene encodes CDR1 MNHEY and CDR2 SMNVEV (reference sequence). The CDR3 protein is CASSWGGTNEKLFF. In nucleotides, the CDR3 is TGTGCCAGCAGTTGGGGTGGAACTAATGAAAAACTGTTTTTT.

The V and J genes are TRBV6-5 and TRBJ2-7; D ambiguous. Per the germline V gene, CDR1 is MNHEY and CDR2 is SVGAGI. The CDR3 sequence is 14 residues long. The V and J ends lost 6 bases and 0 bases respectively, with 12 bases between them. DNA of the CDR3: TGTGCCAGCAGCCCGGTCACTGCCTCCTACGAGCAGTACTTC. It is translated as CASSPVTASYEQYF.

The gene calls are TRBV11-2 and TRBJ2-7, with 9 bases lining up with TRBD2. CDR3 length: 12 residues. The germline CDR1 and CDR2 sequences are SGHAT and FQNNGV. J lost 4 bases, V lost 8 bases, and 3 bases had no gene match. The CDR3 loop is CASAGLAYEQYF. The CDR3 DNA reads as TGTGCCAGCGCGGGACTAGCTTACGAGCAGTACTTC.

This chain links TRBV5-6 with TRBJ2-2, with unresolved D. The CDR3 is 14 residues long. The ends were cut back, 3 bases at V and 7 bases at J, with 13 bases in the middle. Germline-derived CDR1 and CDR2 are SGHDT and YYEEEE. The CDR3 loop reads CASSSYWECGELFF. CDR3 nucleotides: TGTGCCAGCAGCTCCTATTGGGAATGCGGGGAGCTGTTTTTT.

In DNA form, the CDR3 reads TGTGCCAGCAGCGCAACAGGGTTGCCGAACACTGAAGCTTTCTTT. Its translation: CASSATGLPNTEAFF. This chain links TRBV9 with TRBJ1-1; possible D gene TRBD1, 6 bases. Per the germline V gene, CDR1 is SGDLS and CDR2 is YYNGEE. Trimming shortened V by 3 bases and J by 1 base, and 13 bases separated the two germline ends. The CDR3 contains 15 residues.

The chain uses TRBV19 and TRBJ1-4; the D gene is possibly TRBD1 (5 bases). In germline, CDR1 is LNHDA, CDR2 SQIVND (reference sequence). Between the trimmed V and J ends, which lost 6 bases and 0 bases, there was a span of 11 bases. This CDR3 has 15 amino acids. In DNA, the CDR3 is TGTGCCAGTAGAACGACAGATGCAACTAATGAAAAACTGTTTTTT. Translation gives CASRTTDATNEKLFF.

V usage is TRBV27 and J usage is TRBJ2-7, with TRBD2 matching 12 bases. Germline V CDR1 and CDR2: MNHEY, SMNVEV (reference sequence). V was clipped by 5 bases and J by 2 bases; unmatched bases: 7. The CDR3 sequence is 16 residues long. The CDR3 here is CASSAGLAGAAYEQYF. CDR3 DNA: TGTGCCAGCAGTGCGGGACTAGCGGGCGCAGCCTACGAGCAGTACTTC.

The chain recombines TRBV25-1 with TRBJ1-5; 11 nucleotides line up with TRBD1. The germline gives CDR1 MGHDK, CDR2 SYGVNS. V was pared by 6 bases and J by 4 bases, with 5 bases of the junction left unmatched. CDR3 size: 15 residues. The CDR3 reads CASRPGTGGNQPQHF. The CDR3 DNA is TGTGCCAGCAGGCCCGGGACAGGGGGGAATCAGCCCCAGCATTTT.

The J gene is TRBJ2-1, the V gene TRBV7-3; D remains unclear. This CDR3 has 16 residues. V lost 2 bases and J 4 bases, leaving 15 bases between the germline ends. Germline lookup yields CDR1 SGHTA and CDR2 FQGTGA. DNA of the CDR3: TGTGCCAGCAGCTTAGATAGGGCATTACCTTACAATGAGCAGTTCTTC. This gives the protein CASSLDRALPYNEQFF.

In this sample, this clone turned up once. The chain couples TRBV9 to TRBJ2-1; no clear D. Germline loops: CDR1 SGDLS, CDR2 YYNGEE. This CDR3 region has 12 residues. V was shortened by 1 base and J by 10 bases, with 9 bases between the two germline ends. The CDR3, as DNA: TGTGCCAGCAGCGTATCAGGCCCAGAGCAGTTCTTC. Its protein is CASSVSGPEQFF. Variable domain in full (rest from reference TRBV9 and TRBJ2-1): DSGVTQTPKHLITATGQRVTLRCSPRSGDLSVYWYQQSLDQGLQFLIQYYNGEERAKGNILERFSAQQFPDLHSELNLSSLELGDSALYFCASSVSGPEQFFGPGTRLTVL.

This chain connects TRBV7-2 to TRBJ2-7; D not certain. V lost 5 bases, J lost 3 bases, and 11 bases lay in between. This CDR3 comprises 13 residues. CDR1 and CDR2 (germline): SGHTA, FQGNSA. The CDR3 DNA sequence: TGTGCCAGCAGCCCCGGGCGGATCTACGAGCAGTACTTC. Protein sequence: CASSPGRIYEQYF.